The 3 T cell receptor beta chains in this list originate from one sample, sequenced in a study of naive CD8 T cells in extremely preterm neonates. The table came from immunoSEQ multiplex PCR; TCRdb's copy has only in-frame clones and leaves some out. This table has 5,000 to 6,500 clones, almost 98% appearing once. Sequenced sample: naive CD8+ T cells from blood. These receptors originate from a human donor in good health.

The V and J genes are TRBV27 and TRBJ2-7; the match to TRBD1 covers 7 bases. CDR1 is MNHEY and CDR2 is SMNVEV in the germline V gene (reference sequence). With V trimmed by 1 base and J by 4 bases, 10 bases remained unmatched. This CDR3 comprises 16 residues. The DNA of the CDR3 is TGTGCCAGCAGTTTATTTTATCGGGACAGCCTTTACGAGCAGTACTTC. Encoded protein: CASSLFYRDSLYEQYF.

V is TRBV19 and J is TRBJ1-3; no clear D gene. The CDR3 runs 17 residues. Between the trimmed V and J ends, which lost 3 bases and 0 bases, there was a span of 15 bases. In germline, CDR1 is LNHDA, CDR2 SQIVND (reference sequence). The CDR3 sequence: CASSIGIGRGSGNTIYF. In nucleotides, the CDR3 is TGTGCCAGTAGTATTGGTATTGGACGGGGCTCTGGAAACACCATATATTTT.

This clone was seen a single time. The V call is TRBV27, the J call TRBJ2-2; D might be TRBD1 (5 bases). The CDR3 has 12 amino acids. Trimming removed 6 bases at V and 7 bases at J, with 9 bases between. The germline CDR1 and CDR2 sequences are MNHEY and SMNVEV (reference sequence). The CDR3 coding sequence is TGTGCCAGCAGGACCCAGGGCGGGGAGCTGTTTTTT. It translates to CASRTQGGELFF.